A single sample is the source of the 2 T cell receptor beta chains below, sequenced in a study of cytomegalovirus exposure and HLA in healthy donors. The PCR ran on 60 Vbeta and 13 Jbeta primers. The protocol was immunoSEQ multiplex PCR, while the TCRdb copy is restricted to in-frame clones and leaves out a portion. The sample holds around 67,000 clones, around 78% seen once. Sequenced sample: PBMCs. These receptors were collected from a man between 18 and 35 years old in good health and CMV-seropositive.

The V and J genes are TRBV2 and TRBJ1-6, with 8 bases that match TRBD1. Unmatched junction bases numbered 9, after V lost 4 bases and J lost 7 bases. CDR1 is SNHLY and CDR2 is FYNNEI in the germline V gene. The length of the CDR3 is 16 residues. The DNA of the CDR3 is TGTGCCAGCAGTGCCCTGACAGGGGTAGGAAATTCACCCCTCCACTTT. Translation gives CASSALTGVGNSPLHF.

The rearrangement joins TRBV6-5 to TRBJ1-2; no clear D. In germline, CDR1 is MNHEY, CDR2 SVGAGI. V lost 8 bases and J lost 6, with 16 bases in between. The CDR3 covers 13 residues. DNA of the CDR3: TGTGCCAGCTCGCTTGGAGGGCTGGATGGCTACACCTTC. Encoded protein: CASSLGGLDGYTF.